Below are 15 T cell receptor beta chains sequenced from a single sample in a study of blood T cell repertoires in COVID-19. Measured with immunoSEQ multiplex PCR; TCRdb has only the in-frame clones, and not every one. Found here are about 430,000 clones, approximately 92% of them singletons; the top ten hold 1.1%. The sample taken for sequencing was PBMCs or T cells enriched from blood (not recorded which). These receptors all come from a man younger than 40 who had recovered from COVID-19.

The CDR3 reads CASLAGWNEQYF. The CDR3 DNA reads as TGTGCCAGCCTAGCGGGGTGGAACGAGCAGTACTTC. The V gene is TRBV11-2, the J gene TRBJ2-7, with 9 bases identical to TRBD2. With 8 bases clipped from V and 5 bases from J, the junction kept 4 bases outside the gene matches. Germline-derived CDR1 and CDR2 are SGHAT and FQNNGV. This CDR3 contains 12 residues.

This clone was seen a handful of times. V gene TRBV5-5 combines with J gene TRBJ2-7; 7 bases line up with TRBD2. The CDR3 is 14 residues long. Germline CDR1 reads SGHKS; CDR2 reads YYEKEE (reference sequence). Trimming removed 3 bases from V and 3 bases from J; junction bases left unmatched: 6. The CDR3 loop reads CASSSTGTNYEQYF. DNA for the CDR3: TGTGCCAGCAGCTCGACCGGGACTAACTACGAGCAGTACTTC.

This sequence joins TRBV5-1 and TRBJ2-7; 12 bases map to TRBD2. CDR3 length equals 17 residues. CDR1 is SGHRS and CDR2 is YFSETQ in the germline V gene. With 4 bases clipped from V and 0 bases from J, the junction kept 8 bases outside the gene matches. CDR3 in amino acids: CASSARTSGDSSYEQYF. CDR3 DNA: TGCGCCAGCAGCGCCCGGACTAGCGGGGATAGCTCCTACGAGCAGTACTTC.

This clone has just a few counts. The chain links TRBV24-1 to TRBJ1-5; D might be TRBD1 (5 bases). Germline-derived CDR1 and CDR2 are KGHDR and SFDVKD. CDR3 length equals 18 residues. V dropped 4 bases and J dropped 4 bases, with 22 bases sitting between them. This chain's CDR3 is CATSDRRGGATNNQPQHF. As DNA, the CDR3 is TGTGCCACCAGTGACCGGCGGGGAGGGGCCACAAATAATCAGCCCCAGCATTTT.

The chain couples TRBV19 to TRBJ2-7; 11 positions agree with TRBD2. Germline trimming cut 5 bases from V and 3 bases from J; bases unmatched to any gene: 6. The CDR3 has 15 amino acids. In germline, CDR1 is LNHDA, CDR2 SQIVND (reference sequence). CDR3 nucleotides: TGTGCCAGTAGTCATCTAGCGGGAGGATACTACGAGCAGTACTTC. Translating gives CASSHLAGGYYEQYF.

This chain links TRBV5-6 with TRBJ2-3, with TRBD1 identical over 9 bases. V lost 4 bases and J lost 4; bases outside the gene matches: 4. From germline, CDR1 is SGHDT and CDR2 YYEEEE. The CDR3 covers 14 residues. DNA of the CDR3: TGTGCCAGCAGCGCCGGGACAGGGTCAGATACGCAGTATTTT. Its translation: CASSAGTGSDTQYF.

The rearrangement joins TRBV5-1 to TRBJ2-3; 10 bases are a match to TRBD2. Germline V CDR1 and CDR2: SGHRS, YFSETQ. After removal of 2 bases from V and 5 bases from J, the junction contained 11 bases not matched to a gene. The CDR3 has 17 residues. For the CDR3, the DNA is TGCGCCAGCAGCTTAAGTTTAGCGGGAGGTTCGGGAGATACGCAGTATTTT. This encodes CASSLSLAGGSGDTQYF.

In nucleotides, the CDR3 is TGTGCCAGCAGCTTTACAGGGAGGGCTGAAAAACTGTTTTTT. It yields the protein CASSFTGRAEKLFF. The chain couples TRBV7-8 to TRBJ1-4; weak D call: TRBD1 (6 bases). Trimming removed 3 bases at V and 7 bases at J, with 12 bases between. Germline values: CDR1 SGHVS, CDR2 FQNEAQ. The CDR3 consists of 14 residues.

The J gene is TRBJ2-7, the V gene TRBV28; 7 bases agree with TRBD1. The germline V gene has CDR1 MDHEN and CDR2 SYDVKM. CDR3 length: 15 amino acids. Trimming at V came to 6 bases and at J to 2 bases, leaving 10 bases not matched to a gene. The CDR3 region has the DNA TGTGCCAGCAGCTTAGGGGGCACCCACCCCTACGAGCAGTACTTC. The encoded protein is CASSLGGTHPYEQYF.

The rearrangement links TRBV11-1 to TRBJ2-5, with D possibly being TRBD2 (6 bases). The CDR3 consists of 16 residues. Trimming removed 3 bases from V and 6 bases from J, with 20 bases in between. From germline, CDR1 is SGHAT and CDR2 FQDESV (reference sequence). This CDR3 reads CASSFGGRRELKTQYF. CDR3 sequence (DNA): TGTGCCAGCAGCTTTGGCGGTCGTCGGGAGTTGAAGACCCAGTACTTC.

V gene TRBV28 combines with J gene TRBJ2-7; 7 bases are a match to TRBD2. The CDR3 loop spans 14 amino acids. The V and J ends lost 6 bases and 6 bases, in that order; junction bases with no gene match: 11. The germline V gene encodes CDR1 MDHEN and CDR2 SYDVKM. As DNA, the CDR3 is TGTGCCAGCAGCCGAACCAGCGGGAACAGCGAGCAGTACTTC. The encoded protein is CASSRTSGNSEQYF.

CDR3 loop: CASSASLGAYEQYF. The CDR3 DNA follows: TGTGCCAGCAGCGCGAGCTTAGGGGCCTACGAGCAGTACTTC. The gene calls are TRBV5-4 and TRBJ2-7; D might be TRBD1 (5 bases). CDR1 is SGHNT and CDR2 is YYREEE in the germline V gene (reference sequence). The CDR3 spans 14 residues. V lost 4 bases, J lost 2 bases, and 13 bases lay in between.

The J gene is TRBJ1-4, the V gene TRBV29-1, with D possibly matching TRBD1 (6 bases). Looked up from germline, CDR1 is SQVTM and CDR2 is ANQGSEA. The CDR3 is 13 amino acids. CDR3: CSSQYRASEKLFF. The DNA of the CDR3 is TGCTCGAGCCAATACAGGGCGAGTGAAAAACTGTTTTTT.

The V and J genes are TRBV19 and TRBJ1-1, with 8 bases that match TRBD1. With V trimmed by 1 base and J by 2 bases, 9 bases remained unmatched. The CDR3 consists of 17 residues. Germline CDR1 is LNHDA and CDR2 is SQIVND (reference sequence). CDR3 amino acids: CASSIGTGLDKNTEAFF. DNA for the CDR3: TGTGCCAGTAGTATAGGGACAGGGCTAGATAAAAACACTGAAGCTTTCTTT.

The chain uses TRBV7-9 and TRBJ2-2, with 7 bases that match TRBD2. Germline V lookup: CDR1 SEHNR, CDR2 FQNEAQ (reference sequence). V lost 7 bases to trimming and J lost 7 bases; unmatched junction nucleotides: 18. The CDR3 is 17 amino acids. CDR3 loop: CASTNSPQASGNGELFF. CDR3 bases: TGTGCCAGCACCAACTCCCCCCAGGCTAGCGGAAACGGGGAGCTGTTTTTT.